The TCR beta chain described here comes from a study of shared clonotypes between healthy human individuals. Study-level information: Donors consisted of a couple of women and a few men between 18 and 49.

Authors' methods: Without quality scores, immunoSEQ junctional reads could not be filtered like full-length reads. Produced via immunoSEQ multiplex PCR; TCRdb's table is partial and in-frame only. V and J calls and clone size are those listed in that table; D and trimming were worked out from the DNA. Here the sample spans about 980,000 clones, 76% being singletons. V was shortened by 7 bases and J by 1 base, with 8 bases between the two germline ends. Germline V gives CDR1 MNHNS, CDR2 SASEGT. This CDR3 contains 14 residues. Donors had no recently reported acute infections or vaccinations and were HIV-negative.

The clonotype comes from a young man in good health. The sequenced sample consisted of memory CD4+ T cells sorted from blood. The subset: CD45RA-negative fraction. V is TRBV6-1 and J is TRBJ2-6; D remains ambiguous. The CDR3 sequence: CASMVLSGANVLTF. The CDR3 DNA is TGTGCCAGCATGGTGTTATCTGGGGCCAACGTCCTGACTTTC.